This TCR beta chain was recorded in a study of T cell changes during pregnancy in multiple sclerosis (dated by TCRdb to between 2018 and 2021). Notes on the research overall: The study looked at changes in the T cell repertoire across pregnancy in women with multiple sclerosis.

Concerning this clone: The antigen this receptor binds is unknown. Qualities for individual bases were not recorded, and no much larger clone is one base off.

Libraries were built with the immunoSEQ multiplex PCR assay. The immuneACCESS repertoire file appears here via TCRdb, limited to in-frame rearrangements. These files lack a portion of the clones; in checked studies, under half of the deficit traces to unresolved V genes, and the cause of the others is not known. The sample profile shows fewer than 70,000 clones; roughly 89% of them were found once. The biggest ten clones account for roughly 1.5% of the sample. The CDR3, from cysteine to phenylalanine, totals 18 residues. Only CDR3 DNA remains: 54 bases, in frame from the first base. Trimming at the junction amounts to 4 bases on V and 2 bases on J, and the germline ends lie 23 bases apart.

The source material was peripheral blood, sampled in the second trimester of pregnancy. The chain uses TRBV23-1 and TRBJ1-2; there is no confident call for the D gene. TRBV23-1 is assigned to the ORF class and has an uncertain function. The source is a female donor with multiple sclerosis, enrolled in a pregnancy study. The DNA is as follows: TGCGCCAGCAGTCCTTACCCTACCTTTGTGGCGGGAAACTATGGCTACACCTTC. Translated, this gives CASSPYPTFVAGNYGYTF.